The 10 T cell receptor beta chains given below trace back to one sample, sequenced in a study of PD-1 blockade in mismatch repair-deficient tumors (dated by TCRdb to the late 2010s). Libraries were built with the immunoSEQ multiplex PCR assay. As stored in TCRdb, this immuneACCESS dataset retains in-frame rearrangements with V and J assigned. A fraction of the clones does not appear; measured against another copy, unresolved V genes explain less than half of the discrepancy, and the remainder lacks a known reason. The sample data list 40,000 to 65,000 clones, and 65% to 85% of these were observed just once. Over 7.5% of the sample comes from the top ten. Sequences were derived from peripheral blood, sampled 20 weeks after starting pembrolizumab. Source of these receptors: an adult with mismatch repair-deficient cancer.

The chain is built from TRBV5-1 and TRBJ2-1; D possibly uses TRBD1 or TRBD2 (5 bases each). The V end lost 0 bases, the J end lost 4 bases, and 11 bases lay between the germline ends. Germline lookup yields CDR1 SGHRS and CDR2 YFSETQ. The length of the CDR3 is 15 residues. The CDR3 region has the DNA TGCGCCAGCAGCTTGGATGGGACGGAATACAATGAGCAGTTCTTC. It translates to CASSLDGTEYNEQFF.

This clone was seen just once. The chain couples TRBV7-2 to TRBJ2-1; possibly TRBD1 or TRBD2 for D (5 bases each). Germline CDR1 reads SGHTA; CDR2 reads FQGNSA. V dropped 1 base and J dropped 3 bases, with 16 bases sitting between them. The CDR3 is 17 amino acids. CDR3 nucleotides: TGTGCCAGCAGCTTAGAATTCCCGGGACCTGGCTACAATGAGCAGTTCTTC. This encodes CASSLEFPGPGYNEQFF.

The chain is built from TRBV30 and TRBJ1-1; 7 bases are a match to TRBD1. Trimming took 0 bases from V and 3 from J; bases not matched to a gene: 4. Germline assignment: CDR1 GTSNPN and CDR2 SVGIG (reference sequence). The CDR3 is 14 residues long. DNA of the CDR3: TGTGCCTGGAGTGTGAAGGGGGCGGACACTGAAGCTTTCTTT. Protein sequence: CAWSVKGADTEAFF.

This clone was counted a few times. This chain uses TRBV5-6 with TRBJ2-3, with a weak D call TRBD2 (5 bases). The ends were cut back, 2 bases at V and 6 bases at J, with 10 bases in the middle. CDR1 and CDR2 from the germline V gene are SGHDT and YYEEEE. This CDR3 has 13 amino acids. CDR3 region: CASSLTSWDTQYF. For the CDR3, the DNA is TGTGCCAGCAGCTTAACTAGTTGGGATACGCAGTATTTT.

The rearrangement links TRBV6-6 to TRBJ2-7, with 7 bases that match TRBD1. The CDR3 contains 14 residues. V was clipped by 4 bases and J by 0 bases; unmatched bases: 3. Germline V lookup: CDR1 MNHNY, CDR2 SVGAGI (reference sequence). The DNA of the CDR3 is TGTGCCAGCAGTTGGGGACAGCACTCCTACGAGCAGTACTTC. Translated: CASSWGQHSYEQYF.

On this clone: Sequence at one end of the junction differs from germline and may be a read error. This chain links TRBV7-2 with TRBJ2-2, with 16 bases that match TRBD2. In germline, CDR1 is SGHTA, CDR2 FQGNSA. The CDR3 contains 19 residues. CDR3 in DNA: TGTGCCAGCAGCTTAGGCCCGGGACTAGCGGGAGGGAACGCCGGGGAGCTGTTTTTT. Translation: CASSLGPGLAGGNAGELFF.

The chain couples TRBV15 to TRBJ1-1; TRBD1 might be the D (6 bases). The germline CDR1 and CDR2 sequences are LNHNV and YYDKDF (reference sequence). Trimming stripped 3 bases from V and 4 bases from J, with 9 bases between. The CDR3 consists of 13 residues. The chain's CDR3 is CATSRNRATEAFF. DNA of the CDR3: TGTGCCACCAGCAGGAACAGGGCCACTGAAGCTTTCTTT.

The rearrangement uses TRBV2 and TRBJ2-2; no definite D call. This CDR3 is 12 amino acids long. Germline loops: CDR1 SNHLY, CDR2 FYNNEI. The germline V and J ends were trimmed by 6 bases and 2 bases, with 4 bases remaining between them. CDR3 amino acids: CASRENTGELFF. The CDR3 bases are TGTGCCAGCAGAGAAAACACCGGGGAGCTGTTTTTT.

The gene calls are TRBV7-9 and TRBJ2-6; 10 bases fit TRBD1. Germline CDR1 and CDR2: SEHNR and FQNEAQ (reference sequence). The CDR3 is 16 amino acids. The J segment lost 11 bases and the V segment lost 4 bases, leaving 11 bases of the junction unmatched. The CDR3: CASSSDRGRPQDVLTF. CDR3 coding DNA: TGTGCCAGCAGCTCAGACAGGGGGCGACCACAAGACGTCCTGACTTTC.

V usage is TRBV28 and J usage is TRBJ2-3; D may be TRBD2 (7 bases). Trimming removed 7 bases at V and 1 base at J, with 18 bases between. Germline V gene sequence: CDR1 MDHEN, CDR2 SYDVKM. The CDR3 is 16 amino acids. Here the CDR3 DNA reads TGTGCCAGCACTAAAGGGGGGGATGTCGGCACAGATACGCAGTATTTT. This encodes CASTKGGDVGTDTQYF.